This passage covers 5 T cell receptor beta chains from one sample sequenced in a study of preoperative IRX-2 immunotherapy in early breast cancer. TCRdb keeps only in-frame clones here, not all; method: immunoSEQ multiplex PCR. The sample consists of around 34,000 clones, over 90% of them appearing once. Specified treatment: preoperative locoregional IRX-2 cytokine immunotherapy. The material was obtained from a patient treated with IRX-2 immunotherapy. These receptors all stem from a human donor with breast cancer.

The chain couples TRBV19 to TRBJ1-5; D not certain. The CDR3 has 15 residues. Trimming removed 6 bases at V and 4 bases at J, with 16 bases between. Per germline, CDR1 LNHDA and CDR2 SQIVND (reference sequence). CDR3: CASRERTEPNQPQHF. CDR3 coding DNA: TGTGCCAGTAGGGAGCGAACAGAGCCTAATCAGCCCCAGCATTTT.

This clone was observed a single time. J is TRBJ1-5 and V is TRBV2; 12 bases align to TRBD1. Germline CDR1 reads SNHLY; CDR2 reads FYNNEI. Losses at the gene ends were 6 bases for V and 7 bases for J; bases not matched to a gene: 10. CDR3 length: 16 residues. DNA of the CDR3: TGTGCCAGCAGGCGGGACAGGGGGCGAATGGCCCAGCCCCAGCATTTT. Its protein is CASRRDRGRMAQPQHF.

The chain links TRBV18 to TRBJ1-4; no definite D call. CDR1 and CDR2 from the germline V gene are KGHSH and LQKENI. V shed 4 bases and J shed 0 bases, with 12 bases lying between them. There are 16 residues in the CDR3. The CDR3 loop is CASSLARTATNEKLFF. DNA for the CDR3: TGTGCCAGCTCACTTGCAAGAACAGCAACTAATGAAAAACTGTTTTTT.

This clone was recorded only once. This sequence joins TRBV6-4 and TRBJ1-5; D uncertain. The V and J ends lost 6 bases and 2 bases respectively, with 11 bases between them. Germline lookup yields CDR1 MRHNA and CDR2 SNTAGT. The CDR3 spans 14 residues. CDR3 sequence (DNA): TGTGCCAGCAGCGCGCAGTACGGCAATCAGCCCCAGCATTTT. This gives the protein CASSAQYGNQPQHF.

This clone showed up just once. The rearrangement uses TRBV28 and TRBJ2-7, with D uncertain. In germline, CDR1 is MDHEN, CDR2 SYDVKM. V was trimmed by 5 bases and J by 0 bases, leaving 14 bases between them. There are 15 residues in the CDR3. CDR3 nucleotides: TGTGCCAGCAGTGAGCCAACGTTTTTCTCCTACGAGCAGTACTTC. This gives the protein CASSEPTFFSYEQYF. Drawing the rest from reference TRBV28 and TRBJ2-7, the complete variable domain is DVKVTQSSRYLVKRTGEKVFLECVQDMDHENMFWYRQDPGLGLRLIYFSYDVKMKEKGDIPEGYSVSREKKERFSLILESASTNQTSMYLCASSEPTFFSYEQYFGPGTRLTVT.